This TCR beta chain was sequenced during a study of type 1 regulatory T cells. Across the study: This in vitro CD4 product, T-allo10, is enriched for Tr1 cells and alloantigen-specific.

The graft donor-derived T-allo10 cells reportedly recognize host alloantigens, are anergic, and suppress alloantigen-specifically. The junction had 9 bases not matched to a gene; V was cut back by 5 bases and J by 3 bases. The length of the CDR3 is 15 residues. TCRdb re-analysed the reads in MiXCR, keeping a single row per CDR3 protein. The table includes approximately 23,000 distinct CDR3 sequences, roughly two thirds detected once. Remarks on this clonotype: Its antigen is as yet unknown.

The sample consisted of cultured T cells, either the whole culture or a sorted T cell fraction (not recorded which). Noted subset: Tr1-enriched cell product generated in vitro against host alloantigens. The chain links TRBV12-3 or TRBV12-4 to TRBJ1-2; 7 bases map to TRBD1. The clonotype comes from a human donor in good health. The CDR3 region has the DNA TGTGCCAGCAGTAACCGACAGGGCCCCTACTATGGCTACACCTTC. Protein: CASSNRQGPYYGYTF.